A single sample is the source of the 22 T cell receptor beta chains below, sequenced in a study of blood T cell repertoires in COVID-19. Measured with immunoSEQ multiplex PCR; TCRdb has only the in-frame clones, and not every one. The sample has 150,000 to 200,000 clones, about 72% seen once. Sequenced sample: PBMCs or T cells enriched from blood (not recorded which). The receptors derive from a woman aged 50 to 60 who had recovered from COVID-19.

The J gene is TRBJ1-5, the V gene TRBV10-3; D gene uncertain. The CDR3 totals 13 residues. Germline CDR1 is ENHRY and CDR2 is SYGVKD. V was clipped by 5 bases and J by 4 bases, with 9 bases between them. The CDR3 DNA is TGTGCCATCAGTCCGGGAATGAATCAGCCCCAGCATTTT. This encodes CAISPGMNQPQHF.

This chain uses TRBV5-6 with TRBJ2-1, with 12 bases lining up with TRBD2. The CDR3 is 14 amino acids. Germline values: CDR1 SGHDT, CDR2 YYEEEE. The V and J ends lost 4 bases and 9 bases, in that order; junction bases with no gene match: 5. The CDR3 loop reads CASSPSGRASEQFF. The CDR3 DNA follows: TGTGCCAGCAGCCCTAGCGGGAGGGCCAGTGAGCAGTTCTTC.

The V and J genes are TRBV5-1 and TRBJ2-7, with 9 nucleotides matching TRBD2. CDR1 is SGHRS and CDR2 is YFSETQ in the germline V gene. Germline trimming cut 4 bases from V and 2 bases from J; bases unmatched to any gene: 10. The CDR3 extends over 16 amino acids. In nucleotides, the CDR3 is TGCGCCAGCAGCCAGTTTGTGCTAGCGGGGCCCTACGAGCAGTACTTC. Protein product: CASSQFVLAGPYEQYF.

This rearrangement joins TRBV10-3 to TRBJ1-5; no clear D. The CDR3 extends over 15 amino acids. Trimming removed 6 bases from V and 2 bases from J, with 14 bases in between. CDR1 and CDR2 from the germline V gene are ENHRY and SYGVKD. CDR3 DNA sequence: TGTGCCATCAGCGACGGGTCCTTTGGCAATCAGCCCCAGCATTTT. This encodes CAISDGSFGNQPQHF.

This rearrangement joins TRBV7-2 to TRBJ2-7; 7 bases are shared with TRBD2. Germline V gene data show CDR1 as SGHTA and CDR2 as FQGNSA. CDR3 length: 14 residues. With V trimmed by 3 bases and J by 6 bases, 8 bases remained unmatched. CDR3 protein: CASSFRAGRAEQYF. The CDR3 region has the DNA TGTGCCAGCAGCTTCCGAGCGGGGCGGGCCGAGCAGTACTTC. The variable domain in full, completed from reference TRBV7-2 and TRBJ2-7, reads GAGVSQSPSNKVTEKGKDVELRCDPISGHTALYWYRQSLGQGLEFLIYFQGNSAPDKSGLPSDRFSAERTGGSVSTLTIQRTQQEDSAVYLCASSFRAGRAEQYFGPGTRLTVT.

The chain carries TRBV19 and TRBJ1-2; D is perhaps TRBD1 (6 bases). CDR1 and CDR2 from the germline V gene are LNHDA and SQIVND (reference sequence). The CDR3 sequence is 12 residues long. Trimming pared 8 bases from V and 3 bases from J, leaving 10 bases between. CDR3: CASSRQDYGYTF. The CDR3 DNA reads TGTGCCAGTTCCCGACAGGACTATGGCTACACCTTC.

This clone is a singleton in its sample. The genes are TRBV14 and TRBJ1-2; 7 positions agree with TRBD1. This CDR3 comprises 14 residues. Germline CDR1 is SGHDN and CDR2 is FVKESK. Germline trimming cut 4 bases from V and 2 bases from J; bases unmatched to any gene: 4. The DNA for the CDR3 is TGTGCCAGCAGCCCGGACAGGACAAACTATGGCTACACCTTC. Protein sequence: CASSPDRTNYGYTF.

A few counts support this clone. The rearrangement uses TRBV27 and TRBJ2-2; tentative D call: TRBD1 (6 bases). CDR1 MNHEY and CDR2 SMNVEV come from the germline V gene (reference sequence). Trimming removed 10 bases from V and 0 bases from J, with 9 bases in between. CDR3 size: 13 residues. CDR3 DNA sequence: TGTGCCATCGGGACATCGAACACCGGGGAGCTGTTTTTT. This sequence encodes CAIGTSNTGELFF.

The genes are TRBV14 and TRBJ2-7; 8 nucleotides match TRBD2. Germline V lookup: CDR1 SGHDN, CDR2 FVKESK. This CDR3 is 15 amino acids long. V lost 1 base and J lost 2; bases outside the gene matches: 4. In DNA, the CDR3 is TGTGCCAGCAGCCAAGGCGCGGGACTAGCCTACGAGCAGTACTTC. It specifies CASSQGAGLAYEQYF.

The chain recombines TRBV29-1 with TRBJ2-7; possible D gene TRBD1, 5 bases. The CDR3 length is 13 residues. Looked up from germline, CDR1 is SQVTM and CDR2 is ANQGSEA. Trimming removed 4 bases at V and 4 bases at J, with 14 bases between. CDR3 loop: CSVADTHLYEQYF. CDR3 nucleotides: TGCAGCGTTGCGGACACCCACCTTTACGAGCAGTACTTC.

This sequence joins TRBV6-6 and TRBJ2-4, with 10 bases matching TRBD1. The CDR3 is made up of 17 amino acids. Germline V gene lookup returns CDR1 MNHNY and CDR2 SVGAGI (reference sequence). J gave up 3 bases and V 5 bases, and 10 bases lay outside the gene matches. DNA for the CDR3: TGTGCCAGCAGTCCCGGGACAGGGGATGGAGGCAAAAACATTCAGTACTTC. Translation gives CASSPGTGDGGKNIQYF.

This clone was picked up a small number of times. This CDR3 is CASVIHGVAEAFF. CDR3 sequence (DNA): TGTGCCAGCGTTATTCACGGTGTCGCTGAAGCTTTCTTT. This chain uses TRBV2 with TRBJ1-1; D is unresolved. The CDR3 is made up of 13 amino acids. Per the germline V gene, CDR1 is SNHLY and CDR2 is FYNNEI. V lost 8 bases and J lost 6, with 16 bases in between.

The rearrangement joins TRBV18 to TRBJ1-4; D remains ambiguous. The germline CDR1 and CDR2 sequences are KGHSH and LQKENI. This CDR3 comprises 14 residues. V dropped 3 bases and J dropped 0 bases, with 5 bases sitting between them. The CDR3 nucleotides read TGTGCCAGCTCACCTCGTGCAACTAATGAAAAACTGTTTTTT. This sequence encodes CASSPRATNEKLFF.

Here the CDR3 reads CASSRGTTTSFQYF. Written as DNA, the CDR3 is TGCGCCAGCAGTCGTGGGACAACCACTTCCTTTCAGTACTTC. The chain combines TRBV23-1 with TRBJ2-4; D is possibly TRBD1 (6 bases). TRBV23-1 is annotated as an ORF whose role is uncertain. V lost 4 bases to trimming and J lost 11 bases, with 18 bases between them. The CDR3 covers 14 residues.

The CDR3 spells CASSYSDWEGRRYEQYF. The CDR3 nucleotides read TGTGCCAGCAGTTACTCGGATTGGGAGGGCCGAAGGTACGAGCAGTACTTC. The rearrangement links TRBV6-2 or TRBV6-3 to TRBJ2-7; 7 nucleotides align to TRBD2. Germline V gene data show CDR1 as MNHEY and CDR2 as SVGEGT. This CDR3 spans 17 amino acids. V trimming: 0 bases; J trimming: 4 bases; junction bases outside the gene matches: 12.

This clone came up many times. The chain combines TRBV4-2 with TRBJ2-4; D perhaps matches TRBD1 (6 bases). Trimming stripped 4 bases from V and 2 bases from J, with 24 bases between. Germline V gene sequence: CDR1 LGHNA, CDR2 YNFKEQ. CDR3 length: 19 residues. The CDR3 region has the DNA TGTGCCAGCAGCCCAAATCCGGACCGAATAACAGGGTCCAAAAACATTCAGTACTTC. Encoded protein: CASSPNPDRITGSKNIQYF.

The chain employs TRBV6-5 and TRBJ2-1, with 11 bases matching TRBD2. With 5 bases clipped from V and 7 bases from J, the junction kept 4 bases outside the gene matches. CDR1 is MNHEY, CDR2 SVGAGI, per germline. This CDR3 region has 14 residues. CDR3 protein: CASSRLAGGNEQFF. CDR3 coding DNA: TGTGCCAGCAGTAGGCTAGCGGGAGGAAATGAGCAGTTCTTC.

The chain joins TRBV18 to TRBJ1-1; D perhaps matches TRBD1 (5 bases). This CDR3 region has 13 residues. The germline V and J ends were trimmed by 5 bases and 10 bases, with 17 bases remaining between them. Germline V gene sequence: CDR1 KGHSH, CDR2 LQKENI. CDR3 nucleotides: TGTGCCAGCTCAGTCACCGGGACGGGGGTAGCTTTCTTT. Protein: CASSVTGTGVAFF.

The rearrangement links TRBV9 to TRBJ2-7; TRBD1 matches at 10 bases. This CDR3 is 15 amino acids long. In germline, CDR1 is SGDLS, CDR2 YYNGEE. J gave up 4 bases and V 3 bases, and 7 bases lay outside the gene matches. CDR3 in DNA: TGTGCCAGCAGCGCTTCGACAGGGGGCCTGTACGAGCAGTACTTC. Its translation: CASSASTGGLYEQYF.

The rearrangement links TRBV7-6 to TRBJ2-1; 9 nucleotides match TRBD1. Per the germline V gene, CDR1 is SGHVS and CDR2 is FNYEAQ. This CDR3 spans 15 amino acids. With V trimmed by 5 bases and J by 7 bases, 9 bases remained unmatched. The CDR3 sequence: CASSPGQGTLNEQFF. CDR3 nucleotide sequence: TGTGCCAGCAGCCCAGGACAGGGGACCCTTAATGAGCAGTTCTTC.

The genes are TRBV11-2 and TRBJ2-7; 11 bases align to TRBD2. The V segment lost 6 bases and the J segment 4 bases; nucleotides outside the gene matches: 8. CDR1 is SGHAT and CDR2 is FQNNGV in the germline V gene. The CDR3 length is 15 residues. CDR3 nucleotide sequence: TGTGCCAGCAGGGATGTGCCTAGCGGGAGGTACGAGCAGTACTTC. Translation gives CASRDVPSGRYEQYF.

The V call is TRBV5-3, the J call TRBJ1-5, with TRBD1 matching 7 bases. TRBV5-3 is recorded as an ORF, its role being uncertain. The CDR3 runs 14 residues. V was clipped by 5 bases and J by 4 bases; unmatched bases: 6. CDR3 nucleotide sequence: TGTGCCAGAAGGATGGGACAGCAGAATCAGCCCCAGCATTTT. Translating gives CARRMGQQNQPQHF.